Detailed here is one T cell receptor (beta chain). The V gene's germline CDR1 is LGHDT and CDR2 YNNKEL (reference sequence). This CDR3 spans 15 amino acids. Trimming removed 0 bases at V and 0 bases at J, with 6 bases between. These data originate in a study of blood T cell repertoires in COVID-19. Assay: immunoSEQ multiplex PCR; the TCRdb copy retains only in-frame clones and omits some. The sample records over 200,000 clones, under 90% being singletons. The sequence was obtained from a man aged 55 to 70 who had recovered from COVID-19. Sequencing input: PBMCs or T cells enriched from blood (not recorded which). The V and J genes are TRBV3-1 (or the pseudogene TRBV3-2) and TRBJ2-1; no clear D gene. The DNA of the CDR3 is TGTGCCAGCAGCCAAGAGCCCAGCTCCTACAATGAGCAGTTCTTC. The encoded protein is CASSQEPSSYNEQFF.